Presented here are 9 T cell receptor beta chains from one specimen sequenced in a study of Graves' ophthalmopathy and Graves' hyperthyroidism. Amplified material comprised TCR beta CDR3 regions derived from RNA transcripts. In the first round, RT-PCR was carried out with HTBI primers, and a multiplex PCR formed the second round. MiXCR, run by TCRdb on the multiplex PCR reads, gives a single entry per CDR3 protein. The sample holds roughly 700,000 distinct CDR3 sequences, around 40% seen once. What was sequenced was peripheral blood. These receptors originate from an adult man with Graves' ophthalmopathy.

This clonotype appeared a few times. The V and J genes are TRBV20-1 and TRBJ2-7; 8 nucleotides line up with TRBD2. Germline assignment: CDR1 DFQATT and CDR2 SNEGSKA (reference sequence). This CDR3 comprises 16 residues. The trim removed 3 bases at V and 0 bases at J, leaving 10 bases unmatched. CDR3 loop: CSASEDPSGSSYEQYF. In DNA form, the CDR3 reads TGCAGTGCTAGTGAGGACCCCAGCGGGAGCTCCTACGAGCAGTACTTC.

About this clonotype itself: A junction boundary mismatches the germline segment, possibly from a read error. The chain recombines TRBV7-7 with TRBJ2-7; TRBD1 is a possible D gene (6 bases). CDR3 length equals 14 residues. Germline lookup yields CDR1 SSHAT and CDR2 FNYEAQ (reference sequence). In DNA form, the CDR3 reads TGTGCTAGCAACCAAGACAGGTCCTCCTACGAGCAGTACTTC. It codes for CASNQDRSSYEQYF.

V is TRBV29-1 and J is TRBJ1-1; 9 bases are shared with TRBD1. Germline V gene data show CDR1 as SQVTM and CDR2 as ANQGSEA. After removal of 4 bases from V and 1 base from J, the junction contained 4 bases not matched to a gene. The CDR3 covers 14 residues. Written as DNA, the CDR3 is TGCAGCGTTGCTCGACAGGGGGGGAACACTGAAGCTTTCTTT. Encoded protein: CSVARQGGNTEAFF. The whole variable domain, filled in from reference TRBV29-1 and TRBJ1-1, reads SAVISQKPSRDICQRGTSLTIQCQVDSQVTMMFWYRQQPGQSLTLIATANQGSEATYESGFVIDKFPISRPNLTFSTLTVSNMSPEDSSIYLCSVARQGGNTEAFFGQGTRLTVV.

Worth noting for this clonotype: The junction shows a germline mismatch at one end, possibly a read error. V gene TRBV10-3 combines with J gene TRBJ1-2; TRBD1 might be the D (6 bases). The CDR3 is 14 residues long. CDR1 ENHRY and CDR2 SYGVKD come from the germline V gene. CDR3 amino acids: CASSYSWGRNGYTF. DNA of the CDR3: TGTGCCAGCAGTTACTCTTGGGGGCGAAATGGCTACACCTTC.

This clonotype was counted ten times or more. V gene TRBV7-6 combines with J gene TRBJ1-6, with D unresolved. This CDR3 has 13 residues. In germline, CDR1 is SGHVS, CDR2 FNYEAQ. The V end was cut by 6 bases, the J end by 8 bases, with 11 bases between. In DNA, the CDR3 is TGTGCCAGCAGTTTTGGTCCCTATTCACCCCTCCACTTT. This sequence encodes CASSFGPYSPLHF.

This clonotype was counted at least ten times. V gene TRBV29-1 combines with J gene TRBJ2-6; D remains ambiguous. Germline CDR1 reads SQVTM; CDR2 reads ANQGSEA. V dropped 7 bases and J dropped 0 bases, with 4 bases sitting between them. CDR3 length: 12 amino acids. CDR3 bases: TGCAGCGGAATCTCTGGGGCCAACGTCCTGACTTTC. Protein: CSGISGANVLTF. Complete variable domain (other parts from reference TRBV29-1 and TRBJ2-6): SAVISQKPSRDICQRGTSLTIQCQVDSQVTMMFWYRQQPGQSLTLIATANQGSEATYESGFVIDKFPISRPNLTFSTLTVSNMSPEDSSIYLCSGISGANVLTFGAGSRLTVL.

The chain has TRBV10-3 and TRBJ1-2; maybe TRBD1 (6 bases). The CDR3 consists of 12 residues. V was cut by 10 bases and J by 4 bases, with 13 bases left in between. The V gene's germline CDR1 is ENHRY and CDR2 SYGVKD. The CDR3 is CATTGTTYGYTF. CDR3 coding DNA: TGTGCCACTACCGGGACAACCTATGGCTACACCTTC.

The chain has TRBV20-1 and TRBJ2-7, with TRBD2 identical over 11 bases. This CDR3 spans 19 amino acids. Germline values: CDR1 DFQATT, CDR2 SNEGSKA (reference sequence). Trimming at V came to 0 bases and at J to 3 bases, leaving 16 bases not matched to a gene. CDR3 bases: TGCAGTGCTAGAGATCTTAGGCCTAGCGGGAGGCCCCCCCACTACGAGCAGTACTTC. Encoded protein: CSARDLRPSGRPPHYEQYF.

The sample holds a few counts of this clonotype. CDR3 amino acids: CASSSGQAVNQPQHF. CDR3 sequence (DNA): TGTGCCAGCAGTTCCGGACAGGCGGTCAATCAGCCCCAGCATTTT. V is TRBV5-5 and J is TRBJ1-5; 7 bases agree with TRBD1. The CDR3 is 15 residues long. Germline V gives CDR1 SGHKS, CDR2 YYEKEE (reference sequence). After removal of 5 bases from V and 3 bases from J, the junction contained 8 bases not matched to a gene.